These 13 T cell receptor beta chains were all obtained from the same sample, sequenced in a study of cytomegalovirus exposure and HLA in healthy donors. The PCR was carried out with 60 Vbeta primers and 13 Jbeta primers. The protocol was immunoSEQ multiplex PCR, while the TCRdb copy is restricted to in-frame clones and leaves out a portion. Of about 150,000 clones detected, 85% appear once; the ten largest clones hold 1%. Sequencing was done on a sample of PBMCs. Receptor source: a boy aged 2-9 years in good health and CMV-seronegative.

This chain uses TRBV5-4 with TRBJ1-1; tentative D call: TRBD1 (5 bases). This CDR3 is 13 amino acids long. Between the trimmed V and J ends, which lost 0 bases and 5 bases, there was a span of 8 bases. Germline V lookup: CDR1 SGHNT, CDR2 YYREEE (reference sequence). CDR3 nucleotide sequence: TGTGCCAGCAGCTTGGGGGGCCGGACTGAAGCTTTCTTT. Its translation is CASSLGGRTEAFF. Based on the CDR3 plus reference TRBV5-4 and TRBJ1-1, the full variable domain is ETGVTQSPTHLIKTRGQQVTLRCSSQSGHNTVSWYQQALGQGPQFIFQYYREEENGRGNFPPRFSGLQFPNYSSELNVNALELDDSALYLCASSLGGRTEAFFGQGTRLTVV.

The chain uses TRBV5-1 and TRBJ2-1, with 7 bases aligning to TRBD1. The CDR3 loop spans 15 amino acids. Germline V lookup: CDR1 SGHRS, CDR2 YFSETQ. V shed 2 bases, J shed 4 bases, and the junction held 6 bases outside the gene matches. CDR3 nucleotides: TGCGCCAGCAGCTTTACAGGGGCGCCATACAATGAGCAGTTCTTC. Residues: CASSFTGAPYNEQFF. Based on the CDR3 plus reference TRBV5-1 and TRBJ2-1, the full variable domain is KAGVTQTPRYLIKTRGQQVTLSCSPISGHRSVSWYQQTPGQGLQFLFEYFSETQRNKGNFPGRFSGRQFSNSRSEMNVSTLELGDSALYLCASSFTGAPYNEQFFGPGTRLTVL.

The chain recombines TRBV10-2 with TRBJ2-7; possibly TRBD2 for D (6 bases). Germline-derived CDR1 and CDR2 are WSHSY and SAAADI. The V end was cut by 6 bases, the J end by 4 bases, with 10 bases between. The CDR3 is made up of 12 amino acids. Here the CDR3 DNA reads TGCGCCAGCAGCGGGAGCGATTACGAGCAGTACTTC. Translating it yields CASSGSDYEQYF.

V usage is TRBV28 and J usage is TRBJ1-5; D perhaps matches TRBD1 (5 bases). CDR3 length: 13 amino acids. V shed 8 bases and J shed 5 bases, with 13 bases lying between them. The germline CDR1 and CDR2 sequences are MDHEN and SYDVKM. In nucleotides, the CDR3 is TGTGCCAGCCAAGCGGGGGACTATCAGCCCCAGCATTTT. This sequence encodes CASQAGDYQPQHF.

The chain joins TRBV28 to TRBJ1-2, with D possibly TRBD1 on 5 matching bases. Germline CDR1 MDHEN, CDR2 SYDVKM. CDR3 length equals 13 residues. V lost 2 bases to trimming and J lost 3 bases, with 7 bases between them. CDR3 loop: CASSLRGYYGYTF. CDR3 DNA sequence: TGTGCCAGCAGTTTACGGGGGTACTATGGCTACACCTTC.

The chain employs TRBV7-9 and TRBJ1-1, with 7 bases identical to TRBD1. The CDR3 spans 14 residues. V lost 2 bases to trimming and J lost 5 bases; unmatched junction nucleotides: 5. Germline V gene sequence: CDR1 SEHNR, CDR2 FQNEAQ (reference sequence). CDR3 protein: CASSLQGELTEAFF. Written as DNA, the CDR3 is TGTGCCAGCAGCTTACAGGGGGAATTAACTGAAGCTTTCTTT.

The CDR3 loop is CARADGYTF. CDR3 DNA: TGCGCCAGAGCGGATGGCTACACCTTC. V usage is TRBV5-1 and J usage is TRBJ1-2; D is undetermined. CDR3 length: 9 residues. Germline lookup yields CDR1 SGHRS and CDR2 YFSETQ. V lost 8 bases and J lost 6, with 5 bases in between. Complete variable domain (other parts from reference TRBV5-1 and TRBJ1-2): KAGVTQTPRYLIKTRGQQVTLSCSPISGHRSVSWYQQTPGQGLQFLFEYFSETQRNKGNFPGRFSGRQFSNSRSEMNVSTLELGDSALYLCARADGYTFGSGTRLTVV.

The V gene is TRBV6-1, the J gene TRBJ1-3; unclear D gene. With 6 bases removed from V and 0 bases from J, the gap between germline ends came to 12 bases. Germline V gene lookup returns CDR1 MNHNS and CDR2 SASEGT. The CDR3 runs 15 residues. The CDR3: CASSYDTSSGNTIYF. CDR3 DNA sequence: TGTGCCAGCAGCTATGACACTTCCTCTGGAAACACCATATATTTT.

This chain connects TRBV14 to TRBJ2-5; D gene ambiguous. The CDR3 is made up of 15 amino acids. V lost 0 bases and J 4 bases, leaving 12 bases between the germline ends. Germline V gene lookup returns CDR1 SGHDN and CDR2 FVKESK. CDR3 sequence reads: CASSQDLLSRETQYF. The CDR3 bases are TGTGCCAGCAGCCAAGATCTCCTATCGCGAGAGACCCAGTACTTC.

The genes are TRBV9 and TRBJ1-1; D is undetermined. In germline, CDR1 is SGDLS, CDR2 YYNGEE. The CDR3 is 15 amino acids. The germline V and J ends were trimmed by 4 bases and 1 base, with 14 bases remaining between them. In DNA, the CDR3 is TGTGCCAGCAGCCCTACCACCTCAGGGAACACTGAAGCTTTCTTT. Protein sequence: CASSPTTSGNTEAFF.

The rearrangement links TRBV5-1 to TRBJ2-7; the D is unclear. The germline CDR1 and CDR2 sequences are SGHRS and YFSETQ. V lost 0 bases and J lost 1, with 5 bases in between. The CDR3 runs 13 residues. The CDR3 region is CASSLDGSYEQYF. CDR3 coding DNA: TGCGCCAGCAGCTTGGACGGTTCCTACGAGCAGTACTTC. The full variable domain, completed using reference TRBV5-1 and TRBJ2-7, is KAGVTQTPRYLIKTRGQQVTLSCSPISGHRSVSWYQQTPGQGLQFLFEYFSETQRNKGNFPGRFSGRQFSNSRSEMNVSTLELGDSALYLCASSLDGSYEQYFGPGTRLTVT.

The chain recombines TRBV7-9 with TRBJ1-1; 8 nucleotides line up with TRBD1. Trimming removed 5 bases from V and 6 bases from J; junction bases left unmatched: 8. CDR1 and CDR2 (germline): SEHNR, FQNEAQ (reference sequence). This CDR3 contains 14 residues. The CDR3 protein is CASSPQSDRAEAFF. The CDR3, as DNA: TGTGCCAGCAGCCCCCAATCGGACAGGGCTGAAGCTTTCTTT.

The rearrangement uses TRBV10-3 and TRBJ2-2; D might be TRBD2 (6 bases). Looked up from germline, CDR1 is ENHRY and CDR2 is SYGVKD. This CDR3 has 15 residues. Trimming shortened V by 6 bases and J by 2 bases, and 13 bases separated the two germline ends. The CDR3 region is CAIRTSGHNTGELFF. The CDR3, as DNA: TGTGCCATCAGGACTAGTGGGCATAACACCGGGGAGCTGTTTTTT.